One T cell receptor (beta chain) is described in this entry. Assay: immunoSEQ multiplex PCR; the TCRdb copy retains only in-frame clones and omits some. The profile shows 4,000 to 5,000 clones, 73% of them singletons. This record belongs to a study of blood T cell repertoires in COVID-19. The overall study: T cells, B-cell-depleted T cells, or PBMCs supplied cDNA or gDNA.

Sequenced material: peripheral blood. This TCR was recovered from a human donor in a cohort sampled during active COVID-19.

The CDR3 loop reads CASSWGGSDTDTQYF. The CDR3 DNA follows: TGTGCCAGCAGTTGGGGAGGGTCCGACACAGATACGCAGTATTTT. The J gene is TRBJ2-3, the V gene TRBV27; 7 bases fit TRBD2. The junction had 6 bases not matched to a gene; V was cut back by 4 bases and J by 2 bases. CDR1 is MNHEY and CDR2 is SMNVEV in the germline V gene (reference sequence). The CDR3 is 15 residues long.